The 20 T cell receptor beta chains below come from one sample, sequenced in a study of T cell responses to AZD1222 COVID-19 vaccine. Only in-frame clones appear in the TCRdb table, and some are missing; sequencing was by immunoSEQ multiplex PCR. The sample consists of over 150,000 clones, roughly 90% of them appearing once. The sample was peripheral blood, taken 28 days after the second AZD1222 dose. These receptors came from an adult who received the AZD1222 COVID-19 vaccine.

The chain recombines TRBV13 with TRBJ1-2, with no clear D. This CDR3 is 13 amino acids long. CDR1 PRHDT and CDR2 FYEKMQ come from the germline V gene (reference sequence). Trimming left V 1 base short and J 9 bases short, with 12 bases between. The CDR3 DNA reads TGTGCCAGCAGCTTAGAAGGCGTAAGCAGCTACACCTTC. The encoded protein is CASSLEGVSSYTF.

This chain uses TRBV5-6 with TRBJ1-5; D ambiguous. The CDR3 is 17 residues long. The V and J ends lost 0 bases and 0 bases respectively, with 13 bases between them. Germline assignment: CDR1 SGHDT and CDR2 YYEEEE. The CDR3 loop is CASSLGVGFYSNQPQHF. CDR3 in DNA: TGTGCCAGCAGCTTGGGGGTTGGCTTTTATAGCAATCAGCCCCAGCATTTT.

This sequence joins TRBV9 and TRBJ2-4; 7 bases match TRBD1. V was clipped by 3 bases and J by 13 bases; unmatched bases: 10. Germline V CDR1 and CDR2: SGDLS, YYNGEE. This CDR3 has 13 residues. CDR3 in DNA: TGTGCCAGCAGCGCAAACGACAGGGCCCCCCAGTACTTC. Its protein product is CASSANDRAPQYF.

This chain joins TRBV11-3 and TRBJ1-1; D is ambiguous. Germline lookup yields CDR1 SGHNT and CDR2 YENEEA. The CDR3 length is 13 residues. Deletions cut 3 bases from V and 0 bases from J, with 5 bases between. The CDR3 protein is CASSFGLNTEAFF. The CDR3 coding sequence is TGTGCCAGCAGCTTTGGGTTGAACACTGAAGCTTTCTTT. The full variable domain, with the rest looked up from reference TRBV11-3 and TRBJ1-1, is EAGVVQSPRYKIIEKKQPVAFWCNPISGHNTLYWYLQNLGQGPELLIRYENEEAVDDSQLPKDRFSAERLKGVDSTLKIQPAELGDSAVYLCASSFGLNTEAFFGQGTRLTVV.

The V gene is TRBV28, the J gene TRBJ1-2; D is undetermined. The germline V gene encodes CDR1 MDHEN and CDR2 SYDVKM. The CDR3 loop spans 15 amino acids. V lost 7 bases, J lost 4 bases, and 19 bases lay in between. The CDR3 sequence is CASKAAGGILYGYTF. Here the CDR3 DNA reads TGTGCCAGCAAGGCGGCAGGCGGTATCCTCTATGGCTACACCTTC.

CDR3 loop: CASSLAGSTGELFF. As DNA, the CDR3 is TGTGCCAGCAGCTTAGCAGGGTCCACCGGGGAGCTGTTTTTT. This chain links TRBV7-9 with TRBJ2-2; D not resolved. The CDR3 extends over 14 amino acids. Trimming cost V 0 bases and J 4 bases, with 6 bases left between them. Looked up from germline, CDR1 is SEHNR and CDR2 is FQNEAQ (reference sequence). The full variable domain, in which reference TRBV7-9 and TRBJ2-2 provide the parts outside the CDR3, is DTGVSQNPRHKITKRGQNVTFRCDPISEHNRLYWYRQTLGQGPEFLTYFQNEAQLEKSRLLSDRFSAERPKGSFSTLEIQRTEQGDSAMYLCASSLAGSTGELFFGEGSRLTVL.

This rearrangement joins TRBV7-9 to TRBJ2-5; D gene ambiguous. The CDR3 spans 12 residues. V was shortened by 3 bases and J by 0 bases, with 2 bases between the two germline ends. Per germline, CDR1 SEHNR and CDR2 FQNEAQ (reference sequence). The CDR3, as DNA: TGTGCCAGCAGCTTGAACCAAGAGACCCAGTACTTC. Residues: CASSLNQETQYF.

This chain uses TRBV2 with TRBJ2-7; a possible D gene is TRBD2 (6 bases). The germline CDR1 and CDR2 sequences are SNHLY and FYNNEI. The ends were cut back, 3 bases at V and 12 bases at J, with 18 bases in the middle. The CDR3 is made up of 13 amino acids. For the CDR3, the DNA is TGTGCCAGCAGTGAGCGGGGACTTCCTACTTGGTACTTC. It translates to CASSERGLPTWYF.

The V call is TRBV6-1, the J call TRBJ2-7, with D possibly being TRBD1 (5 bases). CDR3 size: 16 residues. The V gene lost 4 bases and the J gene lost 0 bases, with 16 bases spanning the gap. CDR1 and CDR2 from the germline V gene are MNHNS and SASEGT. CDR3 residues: CASSGDSGHRSYEQYF. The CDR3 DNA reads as TGTGCCAGCAGTGGTGATAGTGGACACCGCTCCTACGAGCAGTACTTC.

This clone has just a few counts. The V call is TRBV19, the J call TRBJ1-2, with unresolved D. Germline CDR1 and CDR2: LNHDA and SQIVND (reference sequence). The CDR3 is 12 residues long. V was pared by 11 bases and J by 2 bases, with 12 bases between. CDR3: CASSYGNYGYTF. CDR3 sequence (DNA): TGTGCCTCAAGTTACGGCAACTATGGCTACACCTTC.

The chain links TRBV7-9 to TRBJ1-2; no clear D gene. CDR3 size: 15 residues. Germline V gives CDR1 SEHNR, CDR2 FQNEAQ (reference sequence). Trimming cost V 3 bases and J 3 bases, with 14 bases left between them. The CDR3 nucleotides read TGTGCCAGCAGCTTCAAAGGGAGGGAGGACTATGGCTACACCTTC. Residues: CASSFKGREDYGYTF.

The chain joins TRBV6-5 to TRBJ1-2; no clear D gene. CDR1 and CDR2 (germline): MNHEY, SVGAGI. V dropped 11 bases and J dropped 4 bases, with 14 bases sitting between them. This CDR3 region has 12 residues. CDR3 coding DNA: TGTGCCGCGGGTGGTTTTGGCTATGGCTACACCTTC. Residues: CAAGGFGYGYTF.

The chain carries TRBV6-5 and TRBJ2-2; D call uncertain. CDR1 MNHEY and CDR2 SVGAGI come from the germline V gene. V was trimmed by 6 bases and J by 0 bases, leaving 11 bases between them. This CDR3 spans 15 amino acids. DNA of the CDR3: TGTGCCAGCAGGTTAGGTGACTCGAACACCGGGGAGCTGTTTTTT. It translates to CASRLGDSNTGELFF.

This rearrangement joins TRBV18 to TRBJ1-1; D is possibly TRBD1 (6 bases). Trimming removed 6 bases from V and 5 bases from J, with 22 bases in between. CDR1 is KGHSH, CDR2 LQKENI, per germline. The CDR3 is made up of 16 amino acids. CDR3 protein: CASSHGQFRWGTEAFF. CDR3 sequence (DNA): TGTGCCAGCTCCCACGGACAGTTTAGGTGGGGGACTGAAGCTTTCTTT.

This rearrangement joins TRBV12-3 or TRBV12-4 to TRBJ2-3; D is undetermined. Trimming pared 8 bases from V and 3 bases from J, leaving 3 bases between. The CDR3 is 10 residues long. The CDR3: CASGTDTQYF. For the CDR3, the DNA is TGTGCCAGCGGTACAGATACGCAGTATTTT.

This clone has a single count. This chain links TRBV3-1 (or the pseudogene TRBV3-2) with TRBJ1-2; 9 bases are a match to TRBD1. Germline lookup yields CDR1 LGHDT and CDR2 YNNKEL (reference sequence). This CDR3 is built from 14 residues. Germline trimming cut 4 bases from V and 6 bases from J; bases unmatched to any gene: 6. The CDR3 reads CASSPWTGDHGYTF. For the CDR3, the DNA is TGTGCCAGCAGCCCTTGGACAGGGGATCATGGCTACACCTTC.

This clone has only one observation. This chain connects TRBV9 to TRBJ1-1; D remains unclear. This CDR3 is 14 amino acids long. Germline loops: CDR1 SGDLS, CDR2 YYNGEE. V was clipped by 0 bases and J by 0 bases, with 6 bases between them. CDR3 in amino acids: CASSVASMNTEAFF. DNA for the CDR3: TGTGCCAGCAGCGTAGCTTCCATGAACACTGAAGCTTTCTTT.

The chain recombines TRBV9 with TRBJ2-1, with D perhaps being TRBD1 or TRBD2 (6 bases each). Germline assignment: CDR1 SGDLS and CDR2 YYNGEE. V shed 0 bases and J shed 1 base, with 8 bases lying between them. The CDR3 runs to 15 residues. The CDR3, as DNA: TGTGCCAGCAGCGTAGGAGGGGGGTCCTACAATGAGCAGTTCTTC. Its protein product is CASSVGGGSYNEQFF.

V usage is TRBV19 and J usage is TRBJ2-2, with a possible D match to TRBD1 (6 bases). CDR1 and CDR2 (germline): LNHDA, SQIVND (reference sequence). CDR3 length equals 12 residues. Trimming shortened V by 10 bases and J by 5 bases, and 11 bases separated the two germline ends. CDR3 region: CATRGTTGELFF. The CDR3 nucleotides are TGTGCCACCAGGGGAACGACCGGGGAGCTGTTTTTT.

The CDR3 loop reads CASSFGGGSGYTF. Written as DNA, the CDR3 is TGTGCCAGCAGCTTCGGGGGTGGGTCTGGCTACACCTTC. The chain has TRBV5-8 and TRBJ1-2; maybe TRBD1 (5 bases). The CDR3 contains 13 residues. Trimming left V 2 bases short and J 7 bases short, with 12 bases between. CDR1 is SGHTS and CDR2 is YDEGEE in the germline V gene.